This passage covers 18 T cell receptor beta chains from one sample sequenced in a study of OX40 agonist ivuxolimab in advanced cancers. Libraries were constructed by the immunoSEQ multiplex PCR assay. This is the immuneACCESS table as TCRdb keeps it, with only in-frame sequences that have V and J called. A part of the clones is gone; compared with another copy, unresolved V genes explain less than half, and the rest is unexplained. Counted in this sample were about 80,000 clones; 80% to 90% of them appeared once. In total, the top ten clones hold around 1.8% of the sample. The material was CD4+ or CD8+ T cells sorted from blood, obtained in a trial of the OX40 agonist ivuxolimab. The receptors here all came from an adult with an advanced solid tumor such as melanoma, head and neck, liver or kidney cancer.

The CDR3 here is CASSGRLAGGPDTQYF. DNA of the CDR3: TGTGCCAGCAGCGGCCGACTAGCGGGAGGGCCAGATACGCAGTATTTT. The V call is TRBV9, the J call TRBJ2-3, with TRBD2 matching over 14 bases. The CDR3 has 16 amino acids. V dropped 3 bases and J dropped 4; count of bases not matched to a gene: 4. Per germline, CDR1 SGDLS and CDR2 YYNGEE.

The chain joins TRBV18 to TRBJ1-5; 10 bases are shared with TRBD1. The germline CDR1 and CDR2 sequences are KGHSH and LQKENI. Losses at the gene ends were 1 base for V and 0 bases for J; bases not matched to a gene: 6. CDR3 length equals 18 residues. The CDR3 coding sequence is TGTGCCAGCTCACCACGGGGGACAGGGGTCAATAGCAATCAGCCCCAGCATTTT. Its translation is CASSPRGTGVNSNQPQHF.

This clone showed up just a few times. The chain uses TRBV14 and TRBJ1-6, with 9 bases fitting TRBD1. Germline CDR1 and CDR2: SGHDN and FVKESK. This CDR3 comprises 16 residues. V lost 2 bases to trimming and J lost 7 bases; unmatched junction nucleotides: 6. CDR3 in DNA: TGTGCCAGCAGCCAATACGGGACAGGGCGCAATTCACCCCTCCACTTT. As protein: CASSQYGTGRNSPLHF.

The V call is TRBV6-1, the J call TRBJ2-7; perhaps TRBD1 as D (6 bases). The V end was cut by 5 bases, the J end by 5 bases, with 19 bases between. CDR1 and CDR2 from the germline V gene are MNHNS and SASEGT. This CDR3 contains 15 residues. CDR3 DNA sequence: TGTGCCAGCAGTTCTTGGACAGTGAATAAGGACGAGCAGTACTTC. This codes for CASSSWTVNKDEQYF.

Regarding this clone: Other nucleotide sequences in the sample specify the same CDR3. This chain connects TRBV7-2 to TRBJ2-7; D is unclear. The CDR3 extends over 14 amino acids. Trimming took 3 bases from V and 1 from J, leaving 10 bases between them. CDR1 SGHTA and CDR2 FQGNSA come from the germline V gene. DNA for the CDR3: TGTGCCAGCAGCTTGTCTAAAGGTTCCTACGAGCAGTACTTC. This translates into CASSLSKGSYEQYF. The entire variable domain, with the rest obtained from reference TRBV7-2 and TRBJ2-7, is as follows: GAGVSQSPSNKVTEKGKDVELRCDPISGHTALYWYRQSLGQGLEFLIYFQGNSAPDKSGLPSDRFSAERTGGSVSTLTIQRTQQEDSAVYLCASSLSKGSYEQYFGPGTRLTVT.

The chain is built from TRBV19 and TRBJ2-1; possibly TRBD1 for D (5 bases). Germline loops: CDR1 LNHDA, CDR2 SQIVND (reference sequence). This CDR3 contains 15 residues. V was trimmed by 4 bases and J by 3 bases, leaving 13 bases between them. The CDR3 reads CASSSKGQGYNEQFF. CDR3 bases: TGTGCCAGTAGTAGTAAGGGGCAAGGCTACAATGAGCAGTTCTTC.

The chain employs TRBV28 and TRBJ2-7, with TRBD2 matching 8 bases. The germline CDR1 and CDR2 sequences are MDHEN and SYDVKM. The CDR3 consists of 15 residues. Trimming took 6 bases from V and 1 from J; bases not matched to a gene: 8. The CDR3 loop reads CASSITSGYSYEQYF. The CDR3 DNA reads TGTGCCAGCAGCATTACTAGCGGTTATTCCTACGAGCAGTACTTC.

V is TRBV9 and J is TRBJ1-3; maybe TRBD1 (5 bases). The CDR3 sequence is 13 residues long. The V end was cut by 3 bases, the J end by 4 bases, with 8 bases between. CDR1 SGDLS and CDR2 YYNGEE come from the germline V gene. Here the CDR3 DNA reads TGTGCCAGCAGCGGAGGGGCGGGAAACACCATATATTTT. Amino acids: CASSGGAGNTIYF.

This clone showed up just once. The rearrangement links TRBV18 to TRBJ1-3; the match to TRBD1 covers 7 bases. The V and J ends lost 6 bases and 2 bases, in that order; junction bases with no gene match: 7. Germline V gene sequence: CDR1 KGHSH, CDR2 LQKENI. The CDR3 sequence is 15 residues long. In DNA, the CDR3 is TGTGCCAGCTCGCCTCAGACAGGGACTGGAAACACCATATATTTT. Its protein is CASSPQTGTGNTIYF.

This clone was detected a few times. The chain links TRBV6-5 to TRBJ2-7, with 7 bases that match TRBD1. This CDR3 has 12 amino acids. V was clipped by 6 bases and J by 5 bases; unmatched bases: 4. CDR1 and CDR2 (germline): MNHEY, SVGAGI. This chain's CDR3 is CASSRQGNEQYF. The CDR3 DNA reads TGTGCCAGCAGCCGACAGGGAAACGAGCAGTACTTC.

This chain connects TRBV5-8 to TRBJ1-6; D gene ambiguous. The CDR3 has 16 residues. Germline CDR1 reads SGHTS; CDR2 reads YDEGEE. V shed 3 bases and J shed 0 bases, with 10 bases lying between them. The CDR3 sequence: CASSSVRSSYNSPLHF. CDR3 nucleotide sequence: TGTGCCAGCAGCTCGGTCAGGAGCTCCTATAATTCACCCCTCCACTTT.

The rearrangement joins TRBV19 to TRBJ1-5; D might be TRBD1 (6 bases). Germline V CDR1 and CDR2: LNHDA, SQIVND (reference sequence). The CDR3 covers 14 residues. Trimming took off 5 bases at V and 3 bases at J, with 11 bases between the two ends. CDR3 sequence reads: CASSLDRPNQPQHF. CDR3 nucleotide sequence: TGTGCCAGTAGTCTTGACAGGCCCAATCAGCCCCAGCATTTT. Supplemented by reference TRBV19 and TRBJ1-5, the full variable domain reads DGGITQSPKYLFRKEGQNVTLSCEQNLNHDAMYWYRQDPGQGLRLIYYSQIVNDFQKGDIAEGYSVSREKKESFPLTVTSAQKNPTAFYLCASSLDRPNQPQHFGDGTRLSIL.

Only a few counts were recorded for this clone. This chain connects TRBV19 to TRBJ1-5, with 9 bases aligning to TRBD1. Germline CDR1 and CDR2: LNHDA and SQIVND (reference sequence). Trimming took 6 bases from V and 6 from J; bases not matched to a gene: 9. This CDR3 spans 15 amino acids. CDR3 sequence reads: CASRTKTGGGQPQHF. CDR3 DNA sequence: TGTGCCAGTAGGACAAAGACAGGGGGAGGTCAGCCCCAGCATTTT.

The chain combines TRBV5-5 with TRBJ1-5; TRBD1 aligns across 9 bases. The trim removed 4 bases at V and 3 bases at J, leaving 5 bases unmatched. Germline loops: CDR1 SGHKS, CDR2 YYEKEE (reference sequence). The CDR3 covers 15 residues. CDR3 sequence reads: CASSVGQGYNQPQHF. In DNA form, the CDR3 reads TGTGCCAGCAGCGTCGGACAGGGGTACAATCAGCCCCAGCATTTT.

The chain links TRBV4-1 to TRBJ2-5; TRBD1 might be the D (5 bases). This CDR3 spans 16 amino acids. Germline V gives CDR1 MGHRA, CDR2 YSYEKL. Trimming removed 0 bases at V and 5 bases at J, with 16 bases between. The CDR3 DNA reads as TGCGCCAGCAGCCAAGATTGGCAGGGTACCAAGGAGACCCAGTACTTC. Translated, it gives CASSQDWQGTKETQYF.

The rearrangement links TRBV6-1 to TRBJ1-2; 9 positions match TRBD1. CDR1 is MNHNS, CDR2 SASEGT, per germline. Unmatched junction bases numbered 8, after V lost 4 bases and J lost 5 bases. The CDR3 has 15 amino acids. This chain's CDR3 is CASSGTGALGYGYTF. The CDR3 bases are TGTGCCAGCAGTGGGACAGGGGCCCTAGGTTATGGCTACACCTTC.

The chain combines TRBV27 with TRBJ2-3; D is possibly TRBD2 (7 bases). V shed 4 bases and J shed 9 bases, with 23 bases lying between them. The CDR3 length is 16 residues. Germline CDR1 and CDR2: MNHEY and SMNVEV (reference sequence). The CDR3 sequence is CASSYRLAQGSRTQYF. CDR3 coding DNA: TGTGCCAGCAGTTACCGACTAGCACAGGGATCAAGGACGCAGTATTTT.

The genes are TRBV19 and TRBJ2-1, with D possibly matching TRBD2 (6 bases). V gave up 6 bases and J gave up 8 bases, with 14 bases separating them. From germline, CDR1 is LNHDA and CDR2 SQIVND (reference sequence). This CDR3 region has 13 residues. Here the CDR3 DNA reads TGTGCCAGTAGAGACGGGAGAGAGGATGAGCAGTTCTTC. Residues: CASRDGREDEQFF.